Each of the 23 T cell receptor beta chains below was sequenced from the same sample in a study of T cells in Graves' hyperthyroidism and ophthalmopathy. From RNA transcripts, TCR beta CDR3 regions were amplified. Initially, a first-round RT-PCR of the TCR CDR3 employed the HTBI primer set. A single record per CDR3 protein comes from TCRdb applying MiXCR to the multiplex PCR reads. The sample gives roughly 570,000 distinct CDR3 sequences, 35% to 55% of which show up once; 15% to 20% is in the top ten. Sequencing was done on a sample of peripheral blood or thyroid tissue (not recorded which). The source of these receptors is an adult woman with Graves' disease, either hyperthyroidism or ophthalmopathy (not recorded which).

The V call is TRBV20-1, the J call TRBJ2-5; TRBD2 agrees at 8 bases. Losses at the gene ends were 6 bases for V and 7 bases for J; bases not matched to a gene: 7. The V gene's germline CDR1 is DFQATT and CDR2 SNEGSKA (reference sequence). The CDR3 runs to 12 residues. The CDR3 here is CSALRGEGTQYF. The CDR3 nucleotides are TGCAGTGCGTTGCGGGGGGAGGGGACCCAGTACTTC.

In its sample, this clonotype was seen many times. The chain couples TRBV15 to TRBJ1-5, with 7 bases matching TRBD1. The V gene end was trimmed by 0 bases and the J gene end by 4 bases; junction bases not matched to a gene: 12. Germline values: CDR1 LNHNV, CDR2 YYDKDF (reference sequence). CDR3 length: 18 residues. The CDR3 sequence is CATSRDAPGQRFNQPQHF. CDR3 sequence (DNA): TGTGCCACCAGCAGAGACGCCCCGGGACAGAGATTTAATCAGCCCCAGCATTTT.

There are many counts of this clonotype. CDR3 loop: CAWSVGTGQGYTF. The CDR3 DNA is TGTGCCTGGAGTGTCGGGACAGGGCAAGGCTACACCTTC. This chain joins TRBV30 and TRBJ1-2; 9 nucleotides match TRBD1. This CDR3 is built from 13 residues. Germline CDR1 GTSNPN, CDR2 SVGIG (reference sequence). The V and J ends lost 0 bases and 8 bases, in that order; junction bases with no gene match: 4.

This clonotype is a singleton in its sample. The V and J genes are TRBV7-9 and TRBJ1-2, with D possibly matching TRBD1 (5 bases). Trimming removed 1 base from V and 5 bases from J, with 14 bases in between. Germline V gene sequence: CDR1 SEHNR, CDR2 FQNEAQ (reference sequence). The CDR3 is 15 amino acids. The CDR3 reads CASSLVAGPGYGYTF. The CDR3 DNA sequence: TGTGCCAGCAGCTTAGTAGCGGGACCGGGATATGGCTACACCTTC.

This clonotype was recorded many times. This sequence may be a read error, since a much larger clone differs from it by one base. The chain combines TRBV7-3 with TRBJ2-6; D is possibly TRBD1 or TRBD2 (5 bases each). The CDR3 covers 14 residues. Per the germline V gene, CDR1 is SGHTA and CDR2 is FQGTGA. The DNA for the CDR3 is TGTGCCAGCGCAAGAGGGGTCGGGGCCAACGTCCTGGCTTTC. Translating gives CASARGVGANVLAF.

As concerns this clonotype: This CDR3 is missing its conserved last phenylalanine or tryptophan, likely due to a read error. The chain combines TRBV24-1 with TRBJ2-7; D tentatively reads TRBD1 or TRBD2 (5 bases each). Trimming stripped 9 bases from V and 3 bases from J, with 11 bases between. This CDR3 has 12 residues. Looked up from germline, CDR1 is KGHDR and CDR2 is SFDVKD. The CDR3 reads CATGGRDYEQYL. For the CDR3, the DNA is TGTGCCACCGGGGGACGGGACTACGAGCAGTACCTC.

The V and J genes are TRBV10-2 and TRBJ1-5; no definite D call. V lost 5 bases to trimming and J lost 9 bases, with 14 bases between them. There are 13 residues in the CDR3. Germline CDR1 WSHSY, CDR2 SAAADI. The CDR3 is CASSKRSGRPQHF. The CDR3 DNA is TGCGCCAGCAGTAAAAGGTCTGGTCGGCCCCAGCATTTT.

The chain uses TRBV6-5 and TRBJ1-2; D uncertain. Germline V gives CDR1 MNHEY, CDR2 SVGAGI. This CDR3 comprises 15 residues. V lost 0 bases, J lost 4 bases, and 12 bases lay in between. CDR3 bases: TGTGCCAGCAGTTACTCGAAGGATTCGGCCTATGGCTACACCTTC. This sequence encodes CASSYSKDSAYGYTF.

As DNA, the CDR3 is TGTGCCACCAGCAGAGATATCCGGGGCTATGACACTGAAGCTTTCTTT. Its translation: CATSRDIRGYDTEAFF. The rearrangement joins TRBV15 to TRBJ1-1; the D gene is possibly TRBD1 (5 bases). From germline, CDR1 is LNHNV and CDR2 YYDKDF (reference sequence). Trimming left V 0 bases short and J 3 bases short, with 14 bases between. CDR3 length: 16 residues.

Only one count was recorded for this clonotype. The chain employs TRBV20-1 and TRBJ2-7; the match to TRBD1 covers 8 bases. The CDR3 is 12 amino acids. Germline V gene lookup returns CDR1 DFQATT and CDR2 SNEGSKA (reference sequence). The J segment lost 9 bases and the V segment lost 2 bases, leaving 6 bases of the junction unmatched. CDR3 loop: CSARSWGTGQYF. Written as DNA, the CDR3 is TGCAGTGCTAGATCTTGGGGGACAGGGCAGTACTTC.

The chain employs TRBV5-1 and TRBJ2-1, with 8 bases identical to TRBD1. The junction had 4 bases not matched to a gene; V was cut back by 4 bases and J by 4 bases. This CDR3 is 14 amino acids long. The V gene's germline CDR1 is SGHRS and CDR2 YFSETQ. The CDR3 loop reads CASSLDRAYNEQFF. DNA of the CDR3: TGCGCCAGCAGCCTGGACAGGGCTTACAATGAGCAGTTCTTC.

V usage is TRBV9 and J usage is TRBJ2-5; 11 bases map to TRBD2. Germline V gives CDR1 SGDLS, CDR2 YYNGEE. CDR3 length: 16 residues. The V gene end was trimmed by 3 bases and the J gene end by 5 bases; junction bases not matched to a gene: 9. The CDR3 coding sequence is TGTGCCAGCAGCGGTATAGCGGGGGGGCCCGATGAGACCCAGTACTTC. It yields the protein CASSGIAGGPDETQYF.

There are many counts of this clonotype. The gene calls are TRBV28 and TRBJ1-1, with 10 nucleotides matching TRBD1. Germline CDR1 and CDR2: MDHEN and SYDVKM. Germline trimming cut 4 bases from V and 9 bases from J; bases unmatched to any gene: 2. The CDR3 extends over 12 amino acids. The CDR3 reads CASSSDRGQAFF. CDR3 DNA: TGTGCCAGCAGTTCTGACAGGGGGCAAGCTTTCTTT.

V and J are TRBV7-9 and TRBJ1-1; possible D gene TRBD1, 6 bases. Trimming took off 6 bases at V and 4 bases at J, with 21 bases between the two ends. CDR1 SEHNR and CDR2 FQNEAQ come from the germline V gene (reference sequence). The CDR3 is 16 amino acids. In nucleotides, the CDR3 is TGTGCCAGCAGAACTACAGGGAACGGGAGGTCCACTGAAGCTTTCTTT. This sequence encodes CASRTTGNGRSTEAFF.

Only one count was recorded for this clonotype. The CDR3 protein is CASSPDRGSRIWQTQYF. The CDR3 DNA follows: TGTGCCAGCAGCCCCGACAGGGGTAGTAGGATTTGGCAGACCCAGTACTTC. The rearrangement joins TRBV12-3 or TRBV12-4 to TRBJ2-5; TRBD1 agrees at 8 bases. The CDR3 contains 17 residues. V trimming: 6 bases; J trimming: 6 bases; junction bases outside the gene matches: 18.

V is TRBV7-8 and J is TRBJ2-7; possibly TRBD1 or TRBD2 for D (5 bases each). The CDR3 covers 15 residues. The V end was cut by 5 bases, the J end by 2 bases, with 16 bases between. Germline CDR1 and CDR2: SGHVS and FQNEAQ. The CDR3 DNA reads as TGTGCCAGCAGCCACGCCGGGGCCCTGACCTACGAGCAGTACTTC. It encodes CASSHAGALTYEQYF.

The table lists this clonotype with many counts. The chain uses TRBV9 and TRBJ2-6; 8 bases fit TRBD2. The CDR3 loop spans 21 amino acids. With V trimmed by 1 base and J by 0 bases, 15 bases remained unmatched. Germline V gene sequence: CDR1 SGDLS, CDR2 YYNGEE. The CDR3 nucleotides read TGTGCCAGCAGCGTAAAAGGAGGAAGAGTAGCGGGGACCTCTGGGGCCAACGTCCTGACTTTC. Residues: CASSVKGGRVAGTSGANVLTF.

The chain employs TRBV29-1 and TRBJ1-2; a possible D gene is TRBD1 (5 bases). The CDR3 extends over 11 amino acids. CDR1 is SQVTM and CDR2 is ANQGSEA in the germline V gene. Trimming removed 5 bases from V and 6 bases from J, with 10 bases in between. CDR3 bases: TGCAGCGTTATTCAGGGAAATGGCTACACCTTC. It encodes CSVIQGNGYTF.

The chain joins TRBV12-3 or TRBV12-4 to TRBJ2-2; perhaps D is TRBD1 or TRBD2 (5 bases each). This CDR3 spans 15 amino acids. V lost 3 bases and J 4 bases, leaving 12 bases between the germline ends. This CDR3 is CASSFGAPGTGELFF. CDR3 DNA sequence: TGTGCCAGCAGTTTCGGGGCCCCAGGCACCGGGGAGCTGTTTTTT.

This chain joins TRBV4-2 and TRBJ2-5; no definite D call. Germline CDR1 and CDR2: LGHNA and YNFKEQ. Trimming cost V 4 bases and J 7 bases, with 13 bases left between them. The CDR3 has 13 residues. The DNA for the CDR3 is TGTGCCAGCAGCCGCGTATATCTGGGGACCCAGTACTTC. Residues: CASSRVYLGTQYF.

This rearrangement joins TRBV7-8 to TRBJ2-5; 14 positions match TRBD2. The junction had 8 bases not matched to a gene; V was cut back by 5 bases and J by 6 bases. The CDR3 has 16 amino acids. Germline lookup yields CDR1 SGHVS and CDR2 FQNEAQ. CDR3 in DNA: TGTGCCAGCAGCACCAAGGGACTAGCGGGAGTCAAGACCCAGTACTTC. This codes for CASSTKGLAGVKTQYF. Full variable domain (missing parts from reference TRBV7-8 and TRBJ2-5): GAGVSQSPRYKVAKRGQDVALRCDPISGHVSLFWYQQALGQGPEFLTYFQNEAQLDKSGLPSDRFFAERPEGSVSTLKIQRTQQEDSAVYLCASSTKGLAGVKTQYFGPGTRLLVL.

This clonotype was detected a few times. The chain carries TRBV7-9 and TRBJ1-4; tentative D call: TRBD1 (5 bases). The ends were cut back, 5 bases at V and 13 bases at J, with 14 bases in the middle. Germline values: CDR1 SEHNR, CDR2 FQNEAQ (reference sequence). The CDR3 has 12 amino acids. The CDR3, as DNA: TGTGCCAGCAGCGTAACCGTCGGGACACTGTTTTTT. Residues: CASSVTVGTLFF.

There are many counts of this clonotype. This chain joins TRBV7-2 and TRBJ1-5, with D perhaps matching TRBD1 (5 bases). CDR3 length equals 15 residues. V was trimmed by 2 bases and J by 1 base, leaving 9 bases between them. Germline V lookup: CDR1 SGHTA, CDR2 FQGNSA. CDR3 bases: TGTGCCAGCAGCTTAAGGGGTGGGAGCAATCAGCCCCAGCATTTT. The encoded protein is CASSLRGGSNQPQHF.